The subject of this entry is one T cell receptor beta chain. The CDR3 covers 15 residues. V lost 0 bases and J lost 0, with 8 bases in between. This entry belongs to a study of T-cell memory formation after mild COVID-19. Background on the study: The study found TCR clusters largely donor specific.

TCRdb itself ran the 5' RACE reads through MiXCR, one entry per CDR3 protein. This table holds roughly 110,000 distinct CDR3 sequences, about a fifth found once. This sequence originates from a man between 18 and 29 years old who had mild COVID-19 (a few samples of this study predate the infection). Cell type and time point are not known. Input material: PBMCs or a T cell subset sorted from them (not recorded which). The chain is built from TRBV12-3 or TRBV12-4 and TRBJ1-2; no definite D call. CDR3 bases: TGTGCCAGCAGTTTAGCGACCCAAGCTAACTATGGCTACACCTTC. Translating it yields CASSLATQANYGYTF.